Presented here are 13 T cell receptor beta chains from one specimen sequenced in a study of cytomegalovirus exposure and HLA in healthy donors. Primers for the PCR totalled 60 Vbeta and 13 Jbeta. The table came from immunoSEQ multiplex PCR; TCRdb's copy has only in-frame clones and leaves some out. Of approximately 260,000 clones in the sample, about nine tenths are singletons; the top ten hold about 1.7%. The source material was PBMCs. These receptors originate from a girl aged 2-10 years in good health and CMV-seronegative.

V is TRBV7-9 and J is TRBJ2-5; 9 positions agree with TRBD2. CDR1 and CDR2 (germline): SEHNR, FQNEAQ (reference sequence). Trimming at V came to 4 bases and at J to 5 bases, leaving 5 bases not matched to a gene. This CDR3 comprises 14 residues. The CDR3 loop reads CASSSSGGRETQYF. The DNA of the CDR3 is TGTGCCAGCAGCTCCAGCGGGGGGCGGGAGACCCAGTACTTC.

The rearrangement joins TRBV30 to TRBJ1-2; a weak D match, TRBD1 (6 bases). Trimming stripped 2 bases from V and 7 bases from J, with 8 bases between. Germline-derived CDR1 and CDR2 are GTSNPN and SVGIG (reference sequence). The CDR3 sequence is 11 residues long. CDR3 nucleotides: TGTGCCTGGAGTACAGGGTTTGGCTACACCTTC. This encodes CAWSTGFGYTF.

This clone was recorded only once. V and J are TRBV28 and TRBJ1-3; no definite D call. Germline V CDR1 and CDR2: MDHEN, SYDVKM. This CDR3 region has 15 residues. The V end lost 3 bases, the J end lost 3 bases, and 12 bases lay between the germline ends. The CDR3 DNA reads TGTGCCAGCAGTTTTCGAGTGGGCAGTGGAAACACCATATATTTT. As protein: CASSFRVGSGNTIYF.

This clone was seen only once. The CDR3 protein is CASSPEPSAETQYF. The CDR3 DNA reads as TGTGCCAGCAGTCCCGAACCTAGCGCGGAGACCCAGTACTTC. The chain uses TRBV6-5 and TRBJ2-5, with D tentatively TRBD2 (6 bases). The V gene's germline CDR1 is MNHEY and CDR2 SVGAGI. This CDR3 contains 14 residues. The V gene lost 5 bases and the J gene lost 5 bases, with 15 bases spanning the gap.

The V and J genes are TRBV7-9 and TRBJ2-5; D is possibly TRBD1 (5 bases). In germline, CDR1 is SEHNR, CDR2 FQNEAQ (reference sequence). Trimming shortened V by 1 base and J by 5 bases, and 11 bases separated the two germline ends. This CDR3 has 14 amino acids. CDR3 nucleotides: TGTGCCAGCAGCTTAGGTACCAGGGCTGAGACCCAGTACTTC. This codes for CASSLGTRAETQYF.

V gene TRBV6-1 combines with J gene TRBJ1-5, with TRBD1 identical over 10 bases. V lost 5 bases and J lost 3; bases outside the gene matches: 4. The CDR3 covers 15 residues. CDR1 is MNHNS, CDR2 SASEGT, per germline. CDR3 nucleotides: TGTGCCAGCAGTCGGGGGACAGGGGACAATCAGCCCCAGCATTTT. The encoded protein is CASSRGTGDNQPQHF.

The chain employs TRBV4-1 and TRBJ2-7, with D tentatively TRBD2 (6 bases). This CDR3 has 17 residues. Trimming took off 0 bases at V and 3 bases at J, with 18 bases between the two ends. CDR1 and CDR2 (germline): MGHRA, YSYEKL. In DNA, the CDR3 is TGCGCCAGCAGCCAAGATCGTGAAGCGGGTCGCGACTACGAGCAGTACTTC. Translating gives CASSQDREAGRDYEQYF.

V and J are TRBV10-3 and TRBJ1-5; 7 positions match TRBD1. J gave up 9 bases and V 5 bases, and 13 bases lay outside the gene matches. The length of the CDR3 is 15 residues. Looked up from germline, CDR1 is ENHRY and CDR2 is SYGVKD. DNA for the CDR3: TGTGCCATCAGTCCAGGGGGAACGTCATATTTGCCCCAGCATTTT. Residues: CAISPGGTSYLPQHF.

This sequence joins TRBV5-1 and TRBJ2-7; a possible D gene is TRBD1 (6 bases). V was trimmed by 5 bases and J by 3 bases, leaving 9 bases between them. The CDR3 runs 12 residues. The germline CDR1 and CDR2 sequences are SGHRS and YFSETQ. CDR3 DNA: TGCGCCAGCAGGACAGGAGACTACGAGCAGTACTTC. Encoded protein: CASRTGDYEQYF.

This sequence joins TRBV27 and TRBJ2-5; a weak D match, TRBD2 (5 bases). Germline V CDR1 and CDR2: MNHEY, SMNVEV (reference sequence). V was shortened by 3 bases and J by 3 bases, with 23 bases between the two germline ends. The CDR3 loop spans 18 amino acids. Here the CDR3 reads CASSFLDWPEAHEETQYF. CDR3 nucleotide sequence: TGTGCCAGCAGTTTCCTCGACTGGCCGGAGGCCCATGAAGAGACCCAGTACTTC.

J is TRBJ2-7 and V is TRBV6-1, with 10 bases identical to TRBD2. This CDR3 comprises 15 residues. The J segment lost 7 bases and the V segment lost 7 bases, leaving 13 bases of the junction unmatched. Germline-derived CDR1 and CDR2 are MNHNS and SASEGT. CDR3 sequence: CASNQLAGKGGEQYF. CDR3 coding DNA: TGTGCCAGCAACCAACTAGCGGGGAAAGGGGGGGAGCAGTACTTC.

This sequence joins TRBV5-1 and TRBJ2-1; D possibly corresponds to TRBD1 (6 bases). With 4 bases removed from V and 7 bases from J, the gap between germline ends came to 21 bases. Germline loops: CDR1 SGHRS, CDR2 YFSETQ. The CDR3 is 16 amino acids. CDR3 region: CASSARPLKGDNEQFF. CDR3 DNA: TGCGCCAGCAGCGCCCGGCCTCTGAAGGGGGATAATGAGCAGTTCTTC.

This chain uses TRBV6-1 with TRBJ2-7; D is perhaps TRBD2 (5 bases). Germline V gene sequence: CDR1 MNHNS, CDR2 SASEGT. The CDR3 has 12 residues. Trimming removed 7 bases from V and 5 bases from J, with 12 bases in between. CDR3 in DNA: TGTGCCAGCACTGGGAGAGTCGACGAGCAGTACTTC. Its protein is CASTGRVDEQYF.